The rows below give T cell receptor beta chains drawn from one sample of a study of cytomegalovirus exposure and HLA in healthy donors. Profiling relied on immunoSEQ multiplex PCR, and the TCRdb table lists in-frame clones only, not all of them. The sample has roughly 120,000 clones. The sample consisted of PBMCs. These receptors were obtained from a man aged 18 to 29 in good health and CMV-seronegative. Both conserved end residues are part of each CDR3. Fields, in order: V gene, J gene, D gene, CDR3 length, CDR3 DNA, CDR3 protein. A D gene is named only where the DNA matches it firmly.

>TRBV12-5|TRBJ2-1|-|12
TGTGCTAGTGGTTCAGGGGACCATGAGCAGTTCTTC
CASGSGDHEQFF
>TRBV6-1|TRBJ1-1|TRBD1|13
TGTGCCAGCAGCCGACAGGGATTGACTGAAGCTTTCTTT
CASSRQGLTEAFF
>TRBV6-5|TRBJ1-6|TRBD1|15
TGTGCCAGCACCCAAACAGGGGGCTGGAATTCACCCCTCCACTTT
CASTQTGGWNSPLHF
>TRBV4-1|TRBJ1-2|TRBD1|15
TGCGCCAGCAGCCAAGTGAGTCAGGGGGTAACAGGCTACACCTTC
CASSQVSQGVTGYTF
>TRBV19|TRBJ1-2|TRBD1|14
TGTGCCAGTAGTCTTCCGGACAGGTCACTTGGCTACACCTTC
CASSLPDRSLGYTF
>TRBV2|TRBJ1-2|-|13
TGTGCCAGCATGAAGCAGCGAGACCATGGCTACACCTTC
CASMKQRDHGYTF
>TRBV30|TRBJ2-3|-|14
TGTGCCTGGAGCTCCCGGTATCGCACAGATACGCAGTATTTT
CAWSSRYRTDTQYF
>TRBV9|TRBJ2-2|TRBD2|18
TGTGCCAGCAGCGTAGCTCCTAGCGGGGGGGCCTCCACCGGGGAGCTGTTTTTT
CASSVAPSGGASTGELFF
>TRBV15|TRBJ1-5|-|17
TGTGCCACCAGCAGAGTTCGCGGCGGATATGAGGGCCAGCCCCAGCATTTT
CATSRVRGGYEGQPQHF
>TRBV28|TRBJ1-5|-|14
TGTGCCAGCAGTTTAAAATATAGCAATCAGCCCCAGCATTTT
CASSLKYSNQPQHF
>TRBV10-1|TRBJ2-3|-|15
TGCGCCAGCAGTGAGTCTTTCCGGAGGGGAGATACGCAGTATTTT
CASSESFRRGDTQYF
>TRBV10-2|TRBJ1-3|TRBD1|18
TGCGCCAGCAGGGACGGAAAGGACAGGGAACACTCTGGAAACACCATATATTTT
CASRDGKDREHSGNTIYF
>TRBV5-1|TRBJ2-5|-|14
TGCGCCAGCAGCTTGTGGGGCCCCGGGGAGACCCAGTACTTC
CASSLWGPGETQYF
>TRBV28|TRBJ2-6|TRBD1|17
TGTGCCAGCAGGGCCCCGGGACAGGCAACTGGGGCCAACGTCCTGACTTTC
CASRAPGQATGANVLTF
>TRBV9|TRBJ1-3|-|14
TGTGCCAGCAGCCAAATGTGGCAGTGGAGCACCATATATTTT
CASSQMWQWSTIYF
>TRBV5-6|TRBJ2-1|TRBD1|14
TGTGCCAGCAGCTTACTACCGGGGACAGACATTTTGGTCTTC
CASSLLPGTDILVF
>TRBV27|TRBJ2-7|-|15
TGTGCCAGCAGTGATAGACAACGCATCTCCTACGAGCAGTACTTC
CASSDRQRISYEQYF
>TRBV5-4|TRBJ2-1|-|16
TGTGCCAGCAGTTTGGACCCAGGGGGGTCCTACAATGAGCAGTTCTTC
CASSLDPGGSYNEQFF
>TRBV29-1|TRBJ1-1|-|14
TGCAGCGTTGTGGGGGGTTCAGGCTACACTGAAGCTTTCTTT
CSVVGGSGYTEAFF
>TRBV4-1|TRBJ2-7|TRBD2|18
TGCGCCAGCAGCCAAGTTGCTATGAGGCTAGCGGGATTTTACGAGCAGTACTTC
CASSQVAMRLAGFYEQYF
>TRBV13|TRBJ2-7|-|13
TGTGCCAGCAGCTACAAGGACAGAGTGGAGCAGTACTTC
CASSYKDRVEQYF
>TRBV9|TRBJ1-3|TRBD1|14
TGTGCCAGCAGCCTAACAGGGGTCGGAAACACCATATATTTT
CASSLTGVGNTIYF
>TRBV6-5|TRBJ1-2|-|13
TGTGCCAGCAGTTTAACGGGGATCCATGGCTACACCTTC
CASSLTGIHGYTF
>TRBV19|TRBJ1-2|-|14
TGTGCCAGTAGTATAGAAGGCTGGAGCTATGGCTACACCTTC
CASSIEGWSYGYTF
>TRBV5-1|TRBJ2-7|TRBD1|17
TGCGCCAGCAGCGGAGGCACCGGGACAGCGGCCCCCTACGAGCAGTACTTC
CASSGGTGTAAPYEQYF
>TRBV10-2|TRBJ1-4|TRBD1|14
TGCGCCAGCAGTGTCGAACAGGGGGCTGAAAAACTGTTTTTT
CASSVEQGAEKLFF
>TRBV11-2|TRBJ2-1|-|12
TGTGCCACTAGCCAAATCTACAATGAGCAGTTCTTC
CATSQIYNEQFF
>TRBV29-1|TRBJ2-1|TRBD1|15
TGCAGCGTTAAGTCGGACAGGGGGGGAATTAGGGAGCAGTTCTTC
CSVKSDRGGIREQFF
>TRBV19|TRBJ1-2|-|12
TGTGCCAGTAGTATGGGGACAACCGGCTACACCTTC
CASSMGTTGYTF
>TRBV7-2|TRBJ2-3|TRBD1|15
TGTGCCAGCAGCCGCTCCGGGACAGGGGGTGATACGCAGTATTTT
CASSRSGTGGDTQYF
>TRBV9|TRBJ2-1|-|14
TGTGCCAGCAGCCAACGGGACTTTTACAATGAGCAGTTCTTC
CASSQRDFYNEQFF
>TRBV29-1|TRBJ2-7|-|11
TGCAGCGCCCAGGACACATACGAGCAGTACTTC
CSAQDTYEQYF
>TRBV27|TRBJ1-2|-|13
TGTGCCAGCAGTTTGGGCAGGGGAATCGGCTACACCTTC
CASSLGRGIGYTF
>TRBV6-5|TRBJ1-1|-|14
TGTGCCAGCAGTCGAACAGGGAGGGTCACTGAAGCTTTCTTT
CASSRTGRVTEAFF
>TRBV30|TRBJ1-1|TRBD1|13
TGTGCCTGGAACACAGGGGGCGATACTGAAGCTTTCTTT
CAWNTGGDTEAFF
>TRBV5-1|TRBJ2-1|TRBD2|17
TGCGCCAGCAGCTCATACCCTTGGACTAGCGGGGGCAATGAGCAGTTCTTC
CASSSYPWTSGGNEQFF
>TRBV7-8|TRBJ2-7|TRBD2|17
TGTGCCAGCAGCTCGATAACGACTAGCGGGACTCTCCGCGAGCAGTACTTC
CASSSITTSGTLREQYF
>TRBV7-3|TRBJ1-5|-|17
TGTGCCAGCAGCTCGACAGCTACAGACTTAAGCAATCAGCCCCAGCATTTT
CASSSTATDLSNQPQHF
>TRBV30|TRBJ2-3|TRBD2|16
TGTGCCTGGAGTGTACTAGCGGGGGAGAGCACAGATACGCAGTATTTT
CAWSVLAGESTDTQYF
>TRBV29-1|TRBJ2-4|TRBD1|13
TGCAGCGGACAAATGGGGGACAGACCTATTCAGTACTTC
CSGQMGDRPIQYF
>TRBV5-1|TRBJ2-7|-|14
TGCGCCAGCAGCCGAACCGACAGCTTATACGAGCAGTACTTC
CASSRTDSLYEQYF
>TRBV11-3|TRBJ2-7|-|13
TGTGCCAGCAGCCTAGGACAGTTCGACGAGCAGTACTTC
CASSLGQFDEQYF
>TRBV7-9|TRBJ2-3|TRBD2|17
TGTGCCAGCAGCACCCGGACTAGCGGGGTGGGCACAGATACGCAGTATTTT
CASSTRTSGVGTDTQYF
>TRBV4-1|TRBJ2-5|TRBD1|18
TGCGCCAGCAGCCAAGTTGGAAAGAGGGACAGGGTTGAAGAGACCCAGTACTTC
CASSQVGKRDRVEETQYF
>TRBV5-1|TRBJ1-6|-|15
TGCGCCAGCAGCCCGCGCGGAGGACGAAATTCACCCCTCCACTTT
CASSPRGGRNSPLHF
>TRBV5-1|TRBJ2-1|TRBD2|15
TGCGCCAGCAGCGAGGGACTAGCGGGGGTTAGTGAGCAGTTCTTC
CASSEGLAGVSEQFF
>TRBV5-6|TRBJ1-2|TRBD1|14
TGTGCCAGCAGCTTCGGACAGGAGGTCTATGGCTACACCTTC
CASSFGQEVYGYTF
>TRBV10-3|TRBJ1-1|TRBD1|13
TGTGCCGCGTCCTCCACAGGGGTTACTGAAGCTTTCTTT
CAASSTGVTEAFF
>TRBV11-2|TRBJ2-7|TRBD2|17
TGTGCCAGCAGCTTGGAACTAGCGGGGACAGACTCCTACGAGCAGTACTTC
CASSLELAGTDSYEQYF
>TRBV29-1|TRBJ1-1|-|15
TGCAGCGTTGAGTCTCGAGGCCTTAGGAACACTGAAGCTTTCTTT
CSVESRGLRNTEAFF
>TRBV5-1|TRBJ2-5|TRBD1|16
TGCGCCAGCAGCCCCGGACAGGGTGTAGGCCAAGAGACCCAGTACTTC
CASSPGQGVGQETQYF
>TRBV18|TRBJ2-3|TRBD1|15
TGTGCCAGCTCACGAAGACAGGGAAGCACAGATACGCAGTATTTT
CASSRRQGSTDTQYF